Below are 26 T cell receptor beta chains sequenced from a single sample in a study of blood T cell repertoires in COVID-19. Produced via immunoSEQ multiplex PCR; TCRdb's table is partial and in-frame only. The table shows about 320,000 clones, with 80% to 90% occurring only once. Specimen: PBMCs or T cells enriched from blood (not recorded which). The receptors shown here come from a man aged 30 to 45 who had recovered from COVID-19.

The chain recombines TRBV24-1 with TRBJ2-1; 14 nucleotides agree with TRBD2. With 1 base clipped from V and 7 bases from J, the junction kept 5 bases outside the gene matches. The CDR3 covers 17 residues. CDR1 is KGHDR, CDR2 SFDVKD, per germline. As DNA, the CDR3 is TGTGCCACCAGTGATTTACCAGGACTAGCGGGGGGAAATGAGCAGTTCTTC. It specifies CATSDLPGLAGGNEQFF.

The J gene is TRBJ1-5, the V gene TRBV10-1; 10 bases are shared with TRBD1. CDR3 length: 14 residues. Germline loops: CDR1 WNHNN, CDR2 SYGVQD (reference sequence). The J segment lost 7 bases and the V segment lost 4 bases, leaving 4 bases of the junction unmatched. CDR3 sequence reads: CASSGGDRGQPQHF. CDR3 sequence (DNA): TGCGCCAGCAGTGGCGGGGACAGGGGACAGCCCCAGCATTTT.

This chain joins TRBV18 and TRBJ1-1, with D unresolved. Germline-derived CDR1 and CDR2 are KGHSH and LQKENI. The V end lost 6 bases, the J end lost 5 bases, and 7 bases lay between the germline ends. The CDR3 loop spans 11 amino acids. Here the CDR3 reads CASSLKTEAFF. The CDR3 region has the DNA TGTGCCAGCTCCCTAAAGACTGAAGCTTTCTTT.

The V gene is TRBV7-9, the J gene TRBJ2-7; the D gene is possibly TRBD1 (5 bases). Trimming pared 3 bases from V and 4 bases from J, leaving 19 bases between. This CDR3 contains 16 residues. Germline V gene lookup returns CDR1 SEHNR and CDR2 FQNEAQ (reference sequence). The CDR3 protein is CASSLLLGDRAYEQYF. DNA of the CDR3: TGTGCCAGCAGCTTGTTATTAGGAGACAGAGCATACGAGCAGTACTTC.

Details on this clone: Other nucleotide sequences from this sample produce the same CDR3. The gene calls are TRBV12-3 or TRBV12-4 and TRBJ2-3, with a possible D match to TRBD2 (5 bases). The CDR3 has 11 residues. V lost 9 bases, J lost 6 bases, and 10 bases lay in between. For the CDR3, the DNA is TGTGCCAGTACAAGAGGGGATACGCAGTATTTT. Translation: CASTRGDTQYF.

This rearrangement joins TRBV14 to TRBJ2-3; D is possibly TRBD1 (5 bases). Trimming left V 2 bases short and J 4 bases short, with 10 bases between. From germline, CDR1 is SGHDN and CDR2 FVKESK. The CDR3 sequence is 14 residues long. CDR3 protein: CASSQIWGADTQYF. Here the CDR3 DNA reads TGTGCCAGCAGCCAAATCTGGGGCGCAGATACGCAGTATTTT.

V and J are TRBV28 and TRBJ2-7, with a tentative D call TRBD2 (6 bases). The CDR3 contains 18 residues. Germline-derived CDR1 and CDR2 are MDHEN and SYDVKM. The ends were cut back, 8 bases at V and 0 bases at J, with 26 bases in the middle. The DNA for the CDR3 is TGTGCCAGCCCATTTTATGGACCCCCGGGACTTTACTCCTACGAGCAGTACTTC. It codes for CASPFYGPPGLYSYEQYF.

The J gene is TRBJ2-1, the V gene TRBV27, with a possible D match to TRBD1 (6 bases). CDR1 MNHEY and CDR2 SMNVEV come from the germline V gene (reference sequence). This CDR3 is 15 amino acids long. V shed 2 bases and J shed 5 bases, with 13 bases lying between them. The DNA for the CDR3 is TGTGCCAGCAGTTTACGCAGGGGTTCAGACAATGAGCAGTTCTTC. This translates into CASSLRRGSDNEQFF.

V and J are TRBV6-4 and TRBJ2-2, with D perhaps TRBD2 (5 bases). The germline V gene encodes CDR1 MRHNA and CDR2 SNTAGT. V was pared by 0 bases and J by 0 bases, with 8 bases between. This CDR3 comprises 16 residues. The CDR3 spells CASSDSASSNTGELFF. The CDR3 DNA reads as TGTGCCAGCAGTGACTCCGCTAGCTCGAACACCGGGGAGCTGTTTTTT.

The chain employs TRBV6-5 and TRBJ2-1; 9 nucleotides align to TRBD1. CDR3 length equals 14 residues. In germline, CDR1 is MNHEY, CDR2 SVGAGI. Trimming took 9 bases from V and 1 from J; bases not matched to a gene: 4. The CDR3 region has the DNA TGTGCCAGTTCCGGGACAGGGTCCTACAATGAGCAGTTCTTC. Translation gives CASSGTGSYNEQFF.

CDR3 nucleotides: TGTGCCAGCAGCGGACAGGGACGGAGCGGTGGAAACACCATATATTTT. This gives the protein CASSGQGRSGGNTIYF. This rearrangement joins TRBV6-6 to TRBJ1-3; TRBD1 agrees at 8 bases. The CDR3 consists of 16 residues. Trimming took 6 bases from V and 3 from J; bases not matched to a gene: 10. Germline V lookup: CDR1 MNHNY, CDR2 SVGAGI (reference sequence).

The rearrangement joins TRBV19 to TRBJ1-2; the D is unclear. The CDR3 length is 13 residues. Germline CDR1 LNHDA, CDR2 SQIVND (reference sequence). V lost 3 bases to trimming and J lost 4 bases, with 9 bases between them. CDR3 in amino acids: CASSMVTSYGYTF. The CDR3 coding sequence is TGTGCCAGTAGTATGGTCACAAGCTATGGCTACACCTTC.

The chain uses TRBV19 and TRBJ1-5, with 9 nucleotides matching TRBD1. This CDR3 is 14 amino acids long. Germline V gives CDR1 LNHDA, CDR2 SQIVND (reference sequence). The CDR3, as DNA: TGTCCCCAGGGGGGACAGGGAGAAAATCAGCCCCAGCATTTT. It is translated as CPQGGQGENQPQHF.

The J gene is TRBJ1-2, the V gene TRBV5-4; 8 positions match TRBD1. The CDR3 contains 14 residues. J lost 2 bases, V lost 5 bases, and 5 bases had no gene match. Germline CDR1 is SGHNT and CDR2 is YYREEE (reference sequence). CDR3: CASREQGANYGYTF. CDR3 coding DNA: TGTGCCAGCAGGGAGCAGGGGGCGAACTATGGCTACACCTTC.

This clone was seen ten or more times. V gene TRBV7-8 combines with J gene TRBJ2-1; 8 bases agree with TRBD2. The CDR3 covers 15 residues. The V and J ends lost 1 base and 9 bases, in that order; junction bases with no gene match: 8. Germline CDR1 and CDR2: SGHVS and FQNEAQ. As DNA, the CDR3 is TGTGCCAGCAGCTTAGGGCCCAGCGGGGGAATTGAGCAGTTCTTC. Amino acids: CASSLGPSGGIEQFF.

The CDR3 nucleotides read TGTGCCAGCAGCCCACAGGGGGTTGGCTCTGGAAACACCATATATTTT. Translated: CASSPQGVGSGNTIYF. This chain joins TRBV5-4 and TRBJ1-3; 8 nucleotides match TRBD1. CDR3 length: 16 residues. Trimming cost V 4 bases and J 0 bases; bases outside gene matches: 6. Per germline, CDR1 SGHNT and CDR2 YYREEE (reference sequence).

The V call is TRBV3-1 (or the pseudogene TRBV3-2), the J call TRBJ2-5; possibly TRBD2 for D (6 bases). This CDR3 is built from 16 residues. Germline V gene lookup returns CDR1 LGHDT and CDR2 YNNKEL (reference sequence). The ends were cut back, 4 bases at V and 5 bases at J, with 20 bases in the middle. Written as DNA, the CDR3 is TGTGCCAGCAGCCCCAATCTGCGGGGAGCCCTGGAGACCCAGTACTTC. Its protein product is CASSPNLRGALETQYF.

The table lists this clone with a count of one. The V call is TRBV11-2, the J call TRBJ2-2; 7 bases are a match to TRBD2. This CDR3 contains 15 residues. Trimming cost V 5 bases and J 5 bases; bases outside gene matches: 8. Germline loops: CDR1 SGHAT, CDR2 FQNNGV. CDR3 loop: CASSLKAGPTGELFF. CDR3 nucleotide sequence: TGTGCCAGCAGCCTCAAAGCGGGGCCAACCGGGGAGCTGTTTTTT.

V and J are TRBV19 and TRBJ1-5; maybe TRBD1 (5 bases). Between the trimmed V and J ends, which lost 1 base and 6 bases, there was a span of 13 bases. There are 15 residues in the CDR3. The germline gives CDR1 LNHDA, CDR2 SQIVND (reference sequence). In nucleotides, the CDR3 is TGTGCCAGTAGTATAGTTCCGGGGGATGTTCAGCCCCAGCATTTT. Translating gives CASSIVPGDVQPQHF.

The chain is built from TRBV18 and TRBJ2-7, with 7 positions matching TRBD1. The ends lost 6 bases at V and 3 bases at J; junction bases unmatched: 8. Germline assignment: CDR1 KGHSH and CDR2 LQKENI. The CDR3 loop spans 14 amino acids. The DNA of the CDR3 is TGTGCCAGCTCCCTAGGACAGGAGTTCTACGAGCAGTACTTC. It yields the protein CASSLGQEFYEQYF.

The chain is built from TRBV29-1 and TRBJ2-7, with 10 bases that match TRBD1. The CDR3 runs to 13 residues. Germline CDR1 SQVTM, CDR2 ANQGSEA. V lost 1 base and J lost 5; bases outside the gene matches: 2. The chain's CDR3 is CSVEGTGGNEQYF. The DNA for the CDR3 is TGCAGCGTTGAAGGGACAGGGGGGAACGAGCAGTACTTC.

The chain carries TRBV5-6 and TRBJ1-5; no clear D. Germline V gives CDR1 SGHDT, CDR2 YYEEEE. V shed 3 bases and J shed 3 bases, with 7 bases lying between them. This CDR3 region has 13 residues. Here the CDR3 DNA reads TGTGCCAGCAGCTCGGGATACAATCAGCCCCAGCATTTT. This sequence encodes CASSSGYNQPQHF.

V gene TRBV5-4 combines with J gene TRBJ2-1; maybe TRBD2 (5 bases). Trimming left V 0 bases short and J 1 base short, with 11 bases between. The CDR3 runs to 16 residues. Germline CDR1 is SGHNT and CDR2 is YYREEE (reference sequence). Here the CDR3 reads CASSLAQRRSYNEQFF. The CDR3 region has the DNA TGTGCCAGCAGCTTGGCACAGAGGAGGTCCTACAATGAGCAGTTCTTC.

The CDR3 loop is CASNEIVGAEAFF. DNA for the CDR3: TGTGCCAGCAACGAAATTGTGGGCGCTGAAGCTTTCTTT. This sequence joins TRBV12-3 or TRBV12-4 and TRBJ1-1, with D unresolved. V was pared by 7 bases and J by 6 bases, with 15 bases between. The CDR3 runs 13 residues.

The CDR3 here is CASSLRISSTDTQYF. The CDR3 DNA reads TGTGCCAGCAGCCTCAGAATCTCTAGCACAGATACGCAGTATTTT. The chain employs TRBV5-4 and TRBJ2-3; D ambiguous. The CDR3 is 15 amino acids. Looked up from germline, CDR1 is SGHNT and CDR2 is YYREEE (reference sequence). Trimming shortened V by 4 bases and J by 0 bases, and 12 bases separated the two germline ends.

The CDR3 DNA is TGCGCCAGCAGCTTGGATGGAGGGAGCCTTGGAAACACCATATATTTT. This encodes CASSLDGGSLGNTIYF. The chain combines TRBV5-1 with TRBJ1-3, with unresolved D. Looked up from germline, CDR1 is SGHRS and CDR2 is YFSETQ. Trimming shortened V by 0 bases and J by 3 bases, and 13 bases separated the two germline ends. The length of the CDR3 is 16 residues.